This TCR beta chain was recorded in a study of shared clonotypes between healthy human individuals. Broader study findings: Naive CD4 clonotypes were shared across several donors at roughly 5%. Among donors, sharing of clonotypes was expected to be affected by sequencing depth.

With regard to this clone: Its target is unknown.

As handled by the study authors: For the immunoSEQ data, sequences were junction-only without quality scores, so filtering differed. Sequencing was performed with immunoSEQ multiplex PCR; in TCRdb, only in-frame clones are kept and a portion is missing. For V, J and clone size, that table is used; D and trimming come from the DNA. The profile shows about 2.1 million clones, about 93% of them singletons. V was trimmed by 0 bases and J by 6 bases, leaving 12 bases between them. Germline values: CDR1 SGHNT, CDR2 YYREEE (reference sequence). This CDR3 contains 14 residues. The naive CD8 subset, CD45RO-negative cells positively selected for CCR7, excluded terminally differentiated effector memory CD45RA+ cells.

The gene calls are TRBV5-4 and TRBJ1-1, with D possibly being TRBD1 (6 bases). The source material was naive CD8+ T cells from PBMCs. The clonotype originates from a man aged 18 to 30 in good health. Some clones in this sample may be carry-over from other donors' samples. The CDR3 DNA sequence: TGTGCCAGCAGCTTGGGTCCCACAGGGTCTGAAGCTTTCTTT. Translating gives CASSLGPTGSEAFF.